This entry lists 10 T cell receptor beta chains sequenced from one sample in a study of neoadjuvant nivolumab and ipilimumab in lung cancer (dated by TCRdb to 2020 to 2022). What this sample's time point label stands for: at surgical resection after neoadjuvant nivolumab +/- ipilimumab. The library was generated by the immunoSEQ multiplex PCR assay. The table was pulled from immuneACCESS by TCRdb, which kept in-frame rearrangements only. Such tables lose some clones; where checked, under half of the loss comes from unresolved V genes, and the rest has no known cause. The sample table contains under 35,000 clones; only one count was recorded for 90% of them. The ten largest clones add up to 4.5% to 5% of the sample. Sample: peripheral blood, taken after neoadjuvant nivolumab, alone or with ipilimumab, at or shortly before surgery. The receptors come from an adult with non-small cell lung cancer.

For the CDR3, the DNA is TGCGCCAGCAGCTACCCGAGGGGGACGGTTTCCGACTCTGGGGCCAACGTCCTGACTTTC. Encoded protein: CASSYPRGTVSDSGANVLTF. The V call is TRBV5-1, the J call TRBJ2-6; a possible D gene is TRBD1 (6 bases). CDR3 size: 20 residues. Germline CDR1 SGHRS, CDR2 YFSETQ. V lost 3 bases and J 0 bases, leaving 22 bases between the germline ends.

The chain employs TRBV14 and TRBJ2-5, with TRBD2 identical over 16 bases. CDR3 length equals 20 residues. The junction had 8 bases not matched to a gene; V was cut back by 0 bases and J by 1 base. From germline, CDR1 is SGHDN and CDR2 FVKESK. The CDR3 DNA reads TGTGCCAGCAGCCAAGATCCGGGACTAGCGGGGGGGCCGTTCCAAGAGACCCAGTACTTC. Amino acids: CASSQDPGLAGGPFQETQYF.

J is TRBJ1-5 and V is TRBV5-1, with a weak D call TRBD1 (6 bases). Trimming cost V 2 bases and J 5 bases, with 14 bases left between them. This CDR3 is 15 amino acids long. The germline V gene encodes CDR1 SGHRS and CDR2 YFSETQ. In nucleotides, the CDR3 is TGCGCCAGCAGCTTTGCACCGGACAGTGATCAGCCCCAGCATTTT. It encodes CASSFAPDSDQPQHF.

This clone turned up a few times. The rearrangement links TRBV7-9 to TRBJ1-5, with D tentatively TRBD1 (5 bases). With 5 bases removed from V and 0 bases from J, the gap between germline ends came to 8 bases. The germline gives CDR1 SEHNR, CDR2 FQNEAQ (reference sequence). The CDR3 sequence is 14 residues long. For the CDR3, the DNA is TGTGCCAGCAGCCCGGACATTAGCAATCAGCCCCAGCATTTT. It encodes CASSPDISNQPQHF.

V gene TRBV5-5 combines with J gene TRBJ1-2; D ambiguous. Germline V gene data show CDR1 as SGHKS and CDR2 as YYEKEE (reference sequence). The germline V and J ends were trimmed by 4 bases and 3 bases, with 13 bases remaining between them. The CDR3 has 14 amino acids. CDR3 nucleotides: TGTGCCAGCAGCCCCCAGGCTTTTGACTATGGCTACACCTTC. Its protein is CASSPQAFDYGYTF.

This rearrangement joins TRBV5-1 to TRBJ2-3, with D hard to call. Trimming left V 0 bases short and J 0 bases short, with 8 bases between. CDR1 is SGHRS, CDR2 YFSETQ, per germline. This CDR3 region has 15 residues. The CDR3 DNA is TGCGCCAGCAGCTTGGAGGCACCCAGCACAGATACGCAGTATTTT. This sequence encodes CASSLEAPSTDTQYF.

This clone has just one count. The rearrangement joins TRBV5-6 to TRBJ1-1, with D hard to call. V dropped 4 bases and J dropped 4 bases, with 17 bases sitting between them. The CDR3 contains 15 residues. Germline CDR1 and CDR2: SGHDT and YYEEEE. CDR3 sequence: CASSGSGFLGTEAFF. For the CDR3, the DNA is TGTGCCAGCAGCGGGTCGGGGTTCTTAGGCACTGAAGCTTTCTTT.

This chain links TRBV10-1 with TRBJ1-1, with 12 bases identical to TRBD1. The V segment lost 7 bases and the J segment 4 bases; nucleotides outside the gene matches: 4. CDR3 length: 14 amino acids. Germline CDR1 and CDR2: WNHNN and SYGVQD (reference sequence). Written as DNA, the CDR3 is TGCGCCAGCACTCCGGGACAGGGGGCCACTGAAGCTTTCTTT. Amino acids: CASTPGQGATEAFF.

This clone was seen just once. This rearrangement joins TRBV2 to TRBJ2-3, with 14 bases matching TRBD2. Germline V gene lookup returns CDR1 SNHLY and CDR2 FYNNEI. The ends lost 3 bases at V and 6 bases at J; junction bases unmatched: 5. This CDR3 comprises 16 residues. CDR3 sequence: CASSDRTSGGPDTQYF. The CDR3 DNA reads as TGTGCCAGCAGTGACAGGACTAGCGGGGGGCCCGATACGCAGTATTTT.

This chain joins TRBV5-1 and TRBJ2-2; perhaps TRBD1 as D (5 bases). Trimming took 4 bases from V and 6 from J, leaving 19 bases between them. Per the germline V gene, CDR1 is SGHRS and CDR2 is YFSETQ. CDR3 length: 16 residues. The CDR3 reads CASSPAGIGFAGELFF. Here the CDR3 DNA reads TGCGCCAGCAGCCCGGCAGGGATTGGATTCGCCGGGGAGCTGTTTTTT.